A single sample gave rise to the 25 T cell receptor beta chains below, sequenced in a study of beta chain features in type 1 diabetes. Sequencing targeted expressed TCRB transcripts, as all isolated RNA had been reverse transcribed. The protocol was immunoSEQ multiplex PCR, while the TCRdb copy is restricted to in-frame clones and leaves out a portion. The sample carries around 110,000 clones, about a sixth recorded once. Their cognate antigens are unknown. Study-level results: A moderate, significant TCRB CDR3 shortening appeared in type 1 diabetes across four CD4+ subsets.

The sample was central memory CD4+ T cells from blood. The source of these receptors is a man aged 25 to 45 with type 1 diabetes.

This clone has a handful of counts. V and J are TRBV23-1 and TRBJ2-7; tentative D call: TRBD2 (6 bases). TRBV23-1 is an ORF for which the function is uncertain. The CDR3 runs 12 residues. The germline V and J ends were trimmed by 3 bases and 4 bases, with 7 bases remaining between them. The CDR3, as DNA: TGCGCCAGCAGTCAGGGGACTTACGAGCAGTACTTC. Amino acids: CASSQGTYEQYF.

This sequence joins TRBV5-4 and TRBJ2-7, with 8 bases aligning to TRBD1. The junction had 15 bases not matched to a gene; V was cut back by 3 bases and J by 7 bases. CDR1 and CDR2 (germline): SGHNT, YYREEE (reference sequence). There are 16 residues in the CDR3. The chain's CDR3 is CASSSARGQGYGEQYF. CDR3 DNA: TGTGCCAGCAGCTCGGCGAGAGGACAGGGATATGGGGAGCAGTACTTC.

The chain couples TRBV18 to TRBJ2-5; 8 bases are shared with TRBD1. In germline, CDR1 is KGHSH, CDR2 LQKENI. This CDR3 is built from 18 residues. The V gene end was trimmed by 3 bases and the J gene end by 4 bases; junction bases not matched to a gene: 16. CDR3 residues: CASSPASFGAGGRETQYF. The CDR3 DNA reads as TGTGCCAGCTCACCGGCCTCTTTTGGGGCAGGGGGCCGAGAGACCCAGTACTTC.

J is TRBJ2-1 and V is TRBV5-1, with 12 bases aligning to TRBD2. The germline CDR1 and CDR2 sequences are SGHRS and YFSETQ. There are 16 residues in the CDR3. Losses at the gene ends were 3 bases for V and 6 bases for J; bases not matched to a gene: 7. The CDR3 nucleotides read TGCGCCAGCAGCTCTGGGCTAGCGGGGGGGCGCAATGAGCAGTTCTTC. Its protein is CASSSGLAGGRNEQFF.

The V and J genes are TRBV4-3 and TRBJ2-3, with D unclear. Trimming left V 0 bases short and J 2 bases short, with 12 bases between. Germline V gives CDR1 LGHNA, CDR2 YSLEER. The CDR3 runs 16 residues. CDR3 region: CASSQDFTRNTDTQYF. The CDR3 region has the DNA TGCGCCAGCAGCCAAGATTTTACCCGGAACACAGATACGCAGTATTTT.

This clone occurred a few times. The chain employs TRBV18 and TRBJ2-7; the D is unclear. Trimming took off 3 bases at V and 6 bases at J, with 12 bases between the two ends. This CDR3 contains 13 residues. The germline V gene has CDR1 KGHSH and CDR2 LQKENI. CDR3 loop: CASSPYFPPEQYF. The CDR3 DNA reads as TGTGCCAGCTCACCGTATTTCCCTCCCGAGCAGTACTTC.

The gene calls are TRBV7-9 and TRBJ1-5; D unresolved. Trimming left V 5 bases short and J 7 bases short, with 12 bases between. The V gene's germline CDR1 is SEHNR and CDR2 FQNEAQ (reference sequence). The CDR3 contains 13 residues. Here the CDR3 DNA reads TGTGCCAGCAGCCCTCCCGGGGAACAGCCCCAGCATTTT. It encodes CASSPPGEQPQHF.

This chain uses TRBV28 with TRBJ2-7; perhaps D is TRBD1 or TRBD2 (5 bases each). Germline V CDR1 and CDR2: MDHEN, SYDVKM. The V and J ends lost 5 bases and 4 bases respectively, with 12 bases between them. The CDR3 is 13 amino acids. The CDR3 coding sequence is TGTGCCAGCAGTCCGGGGCAAGAGTACGAGCAGTACTTC. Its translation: CASSPGQEYEQYF.

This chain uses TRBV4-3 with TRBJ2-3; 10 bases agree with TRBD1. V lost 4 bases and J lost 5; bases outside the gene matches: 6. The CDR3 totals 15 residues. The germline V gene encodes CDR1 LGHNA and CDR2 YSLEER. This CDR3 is CASSPGQGNVDTQYF. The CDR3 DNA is TGCGCCAGCAGCCCGGGACAGGGGAACGTAGATACGCAGTATTTT.

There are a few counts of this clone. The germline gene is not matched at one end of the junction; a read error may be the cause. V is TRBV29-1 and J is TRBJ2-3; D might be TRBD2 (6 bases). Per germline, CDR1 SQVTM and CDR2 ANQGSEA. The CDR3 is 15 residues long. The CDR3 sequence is CSVKEGGTSTDTQYF. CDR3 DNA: TGCAGCGTTAAAGAGGGCGGGACTAGCACAGATACGCAGTATTTT.

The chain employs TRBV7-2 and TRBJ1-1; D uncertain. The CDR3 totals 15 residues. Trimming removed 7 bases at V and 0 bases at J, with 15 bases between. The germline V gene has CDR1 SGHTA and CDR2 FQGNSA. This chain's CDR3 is CASTLVGPMNTEAFF. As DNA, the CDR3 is TGTGCCAGCACCCTGGTGGGCCCTATGAACACTGAAGCTTTCTTT.

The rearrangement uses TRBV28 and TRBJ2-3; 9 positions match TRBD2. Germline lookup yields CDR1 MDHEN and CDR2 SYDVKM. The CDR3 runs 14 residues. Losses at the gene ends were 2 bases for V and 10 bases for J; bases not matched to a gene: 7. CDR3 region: CASSLASGVRSQYF. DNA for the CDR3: TGTGCCAGCAGTTTAGCTAGCGGGGTGAGGTCGCAGTATTTT.

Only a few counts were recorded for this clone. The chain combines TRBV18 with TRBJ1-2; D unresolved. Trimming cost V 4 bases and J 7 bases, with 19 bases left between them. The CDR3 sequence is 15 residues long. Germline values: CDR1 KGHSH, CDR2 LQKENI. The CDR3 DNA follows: TGTGCCAGCTCACTTGGTCACCTTGATCTGGGTGGCTACACCTTC. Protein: CASSLGHLDLGGYTF.

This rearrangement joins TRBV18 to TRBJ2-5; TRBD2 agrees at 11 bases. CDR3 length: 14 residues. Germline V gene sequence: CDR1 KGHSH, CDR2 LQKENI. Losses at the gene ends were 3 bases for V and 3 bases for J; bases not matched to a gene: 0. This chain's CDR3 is CASSPGLAEETQYF. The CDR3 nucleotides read TGTGCCAGCTCACCGGGACTAGCGGAAGAGACCCAGTACTTC.

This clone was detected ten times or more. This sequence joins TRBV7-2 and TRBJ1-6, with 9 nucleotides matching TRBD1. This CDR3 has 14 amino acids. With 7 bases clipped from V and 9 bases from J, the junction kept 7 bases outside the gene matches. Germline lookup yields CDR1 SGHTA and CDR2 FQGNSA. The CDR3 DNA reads TGTGCCAGCACCGCCGGGACAGGGATTTCACCCCTCCACTTT. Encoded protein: CASTAGTGISPLHF.

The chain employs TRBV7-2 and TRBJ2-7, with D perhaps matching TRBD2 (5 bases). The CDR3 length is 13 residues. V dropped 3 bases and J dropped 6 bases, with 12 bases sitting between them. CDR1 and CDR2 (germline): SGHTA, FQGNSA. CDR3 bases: TGTGCCAGCAGCTTCAGACGAGGGTTCGAGCAGTACTTC. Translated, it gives CASSFRRGFEQYF.

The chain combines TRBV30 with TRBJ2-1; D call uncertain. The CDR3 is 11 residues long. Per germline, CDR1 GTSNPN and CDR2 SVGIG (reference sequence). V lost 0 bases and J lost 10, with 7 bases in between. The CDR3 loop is CAWSVFREQFF. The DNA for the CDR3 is TGTGCCTGGAGTGTTTTTAGGGAGCAGTTCTTC. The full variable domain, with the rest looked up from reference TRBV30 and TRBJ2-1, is SQTIHQWPATLVQPVGSPLSLECTVEGTSNPNLYWYRQAAGRGLQLLFYSVGIGQISSEVPQNLSASRPQDRQFILSSKKLLLSDSGFYLCAWSVFREQFFGPGTRLTVL.

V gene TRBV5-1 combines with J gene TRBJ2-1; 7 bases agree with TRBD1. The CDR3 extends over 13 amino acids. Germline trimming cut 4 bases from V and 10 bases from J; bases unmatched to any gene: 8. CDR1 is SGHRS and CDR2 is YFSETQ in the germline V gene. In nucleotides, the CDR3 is TGCGCCAGCAGCCCAGACGACAGGGTCGAGCAGTTCTTC. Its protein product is CASSPDDRVEQFF.

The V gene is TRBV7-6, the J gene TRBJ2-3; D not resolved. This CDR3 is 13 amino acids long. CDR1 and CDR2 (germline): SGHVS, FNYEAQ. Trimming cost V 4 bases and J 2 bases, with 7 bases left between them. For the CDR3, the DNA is TGTGCCAGCAGCTCATCCATCACAGATACGCAGTATTTT. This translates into CASSSSITDTQYF.

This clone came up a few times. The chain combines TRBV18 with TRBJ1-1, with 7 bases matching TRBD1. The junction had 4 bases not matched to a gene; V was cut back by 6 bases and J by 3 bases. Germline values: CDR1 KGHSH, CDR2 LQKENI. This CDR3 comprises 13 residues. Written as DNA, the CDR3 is TGTGCCAGCTCCTCAACAGGGGACACTGAAGCTTTCTTT. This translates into CASSSTGDTEAFF.

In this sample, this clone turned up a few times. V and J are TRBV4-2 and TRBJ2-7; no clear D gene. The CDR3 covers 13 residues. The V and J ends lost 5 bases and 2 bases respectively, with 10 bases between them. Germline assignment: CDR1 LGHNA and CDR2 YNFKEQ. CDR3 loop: CASSLAGTYEQYF. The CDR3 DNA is TGTGCCAGCAGCTTAGCTGGAACCTACGAGCAGTACTTC.

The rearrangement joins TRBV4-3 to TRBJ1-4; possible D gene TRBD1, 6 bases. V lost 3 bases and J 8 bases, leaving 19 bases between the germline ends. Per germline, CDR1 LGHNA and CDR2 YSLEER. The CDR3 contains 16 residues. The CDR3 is CASSQHQQGPREKLFF. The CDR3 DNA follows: TGCGCCAGCAGCCAGCACCAACAGGGCCCAAGAGAAAAACTGTTTTTT.

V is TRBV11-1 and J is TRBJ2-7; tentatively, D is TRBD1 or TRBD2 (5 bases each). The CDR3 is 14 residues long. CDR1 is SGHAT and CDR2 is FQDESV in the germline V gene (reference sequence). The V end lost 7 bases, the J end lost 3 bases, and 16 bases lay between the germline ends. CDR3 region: CASTRGQGHYEQYF. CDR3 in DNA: TGTGCCAGCACCCGAGGGCAGGGTCACTACGAGCAGTACTTC. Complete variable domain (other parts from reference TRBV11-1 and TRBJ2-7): EAEVAQSPRYKITEKSQAVAFWCDPISGHATLYWYRQILGQGPELLVQFQDESVVDDSQLPKDRFSAERLKGVDSTLKIQPAELGDSAMYLCASTRGQGHYEQYFGPGTRLTVT.

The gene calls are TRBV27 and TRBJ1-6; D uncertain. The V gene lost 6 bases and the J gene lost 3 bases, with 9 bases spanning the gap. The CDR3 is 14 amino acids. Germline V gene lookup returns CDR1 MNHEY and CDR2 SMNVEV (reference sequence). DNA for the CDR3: TGTGCCAGCAGGCCTGGGGACTATAATTCACCCCTCCACTTT. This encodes CASRPGDYNSPLHF.

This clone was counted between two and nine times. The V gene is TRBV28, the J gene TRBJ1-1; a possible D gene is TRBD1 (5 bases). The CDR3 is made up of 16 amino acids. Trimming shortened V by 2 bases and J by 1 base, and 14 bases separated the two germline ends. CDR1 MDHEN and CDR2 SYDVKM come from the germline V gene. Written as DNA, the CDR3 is TGTGCCAGCAGTTTAAATTTTGACAGCGGGAACACTGAAGCTTTCTTT. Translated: CASSLNFDSGNTEAFF.